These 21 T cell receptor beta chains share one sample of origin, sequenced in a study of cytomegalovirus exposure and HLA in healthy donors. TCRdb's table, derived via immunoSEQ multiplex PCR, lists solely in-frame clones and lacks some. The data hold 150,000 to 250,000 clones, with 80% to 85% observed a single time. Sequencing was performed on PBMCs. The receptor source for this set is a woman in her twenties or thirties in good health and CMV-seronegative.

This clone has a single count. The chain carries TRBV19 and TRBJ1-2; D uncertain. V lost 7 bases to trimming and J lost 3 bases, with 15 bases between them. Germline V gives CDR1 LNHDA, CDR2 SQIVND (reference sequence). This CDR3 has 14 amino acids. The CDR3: CASTPGEGYYGYTF. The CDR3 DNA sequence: TGTGCCAGTACCCCTGGTGAGGGTTACTATGGCTACACCTTC.

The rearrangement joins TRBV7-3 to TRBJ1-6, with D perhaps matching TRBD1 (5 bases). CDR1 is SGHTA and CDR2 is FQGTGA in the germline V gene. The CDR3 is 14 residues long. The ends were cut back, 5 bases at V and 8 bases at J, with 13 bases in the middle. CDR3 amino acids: CASSINGGDSPLHF. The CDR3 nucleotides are TGTGCCAGCAGCATTAACGGGGGGGATTCACCCCTCCACTTT. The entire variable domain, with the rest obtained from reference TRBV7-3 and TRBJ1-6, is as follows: GAGVSQTPSNKVTEKGKYVELRCDPISGHTALYWYRQSLGQGPEFLIYFQGTGAADDSGLPNDRFFAVRPEGSVSTLKIQRTERGDSAVYLCASSINGGDSPLHFGNGTRLTVT.

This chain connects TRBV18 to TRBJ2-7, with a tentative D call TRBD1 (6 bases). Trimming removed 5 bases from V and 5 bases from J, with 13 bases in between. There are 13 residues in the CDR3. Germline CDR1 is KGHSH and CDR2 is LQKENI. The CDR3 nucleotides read TGTGCCAGCTCATCTACAGGGTTCGACGAGCAGTACTTC. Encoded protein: CASSSTGFDEQYF.

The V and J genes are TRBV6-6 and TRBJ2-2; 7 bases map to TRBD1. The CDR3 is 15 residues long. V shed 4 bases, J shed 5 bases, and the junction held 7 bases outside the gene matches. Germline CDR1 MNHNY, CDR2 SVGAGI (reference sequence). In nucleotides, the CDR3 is TGTGCCAGCAGTTCGACAGGGTTGGGGACCGGGGAGCTGTTTTTT. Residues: CASSSTGLGTGELFF.

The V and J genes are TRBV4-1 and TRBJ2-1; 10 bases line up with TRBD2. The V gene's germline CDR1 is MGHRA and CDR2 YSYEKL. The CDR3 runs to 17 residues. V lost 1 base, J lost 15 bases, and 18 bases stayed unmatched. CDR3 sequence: CASSQVLASGGSGSRFF. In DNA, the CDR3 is TGCGCCAGCAGCCAAGTCTTGGCTAGCGGGGGCTCCGGGTCTAGGTTCTTC.

DNA for the CDR3: TGTGCCTGGAGCCCTCGGGTTTCAAACAATCAGCCCCAGCATTTT. Residues: CAWSPRVSNNQPQHF. The J gene is TRBJ1-5, the V gene TRBV30; D is uncertain. The V gene lost 3 bases and the J gene lost 3 bases, with 15 bases spanning the gap. This CDR3 has 15 amino acids. Germline CDR1 and CDR2: GTSNPN and SVGIG (reference sequence).

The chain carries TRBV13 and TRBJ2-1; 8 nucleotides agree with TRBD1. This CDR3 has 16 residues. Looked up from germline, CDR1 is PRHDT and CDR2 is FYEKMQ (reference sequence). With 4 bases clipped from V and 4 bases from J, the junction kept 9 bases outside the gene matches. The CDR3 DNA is TGTGCCAGCAGCTCCGCCGGGACAGGCAGATACAATGAGCAGTTCTTC. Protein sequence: CASSSAGTGRYNEQFF. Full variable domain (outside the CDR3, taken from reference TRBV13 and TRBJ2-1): AAGVIQSPRHLIKEKRETATLKCYPIPRHDTVYWYQQGPGQDPQFLISFYEKMQSDKGSIPDRFSAQQFSDYHSELNMSSLELGDSALYFCASSSAGTGRYNEQFFGPGTRLTVL.

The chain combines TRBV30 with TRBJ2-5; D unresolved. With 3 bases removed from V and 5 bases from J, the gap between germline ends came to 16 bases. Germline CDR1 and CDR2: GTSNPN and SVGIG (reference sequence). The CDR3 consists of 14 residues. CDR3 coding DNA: TGTGCCTGGAGCCCTGATAACTTCGGGGAGACCCAGTACTTC. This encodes CAWSPDNFGETQYF.

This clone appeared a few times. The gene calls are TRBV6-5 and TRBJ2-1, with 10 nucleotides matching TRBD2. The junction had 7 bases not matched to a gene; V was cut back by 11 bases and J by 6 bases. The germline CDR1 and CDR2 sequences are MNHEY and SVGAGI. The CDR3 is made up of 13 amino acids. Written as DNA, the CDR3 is TGTGCCTCGGCACTAGCGGGAATCAATGAGCAGTTCTTC. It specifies CASALAGINEQFF.

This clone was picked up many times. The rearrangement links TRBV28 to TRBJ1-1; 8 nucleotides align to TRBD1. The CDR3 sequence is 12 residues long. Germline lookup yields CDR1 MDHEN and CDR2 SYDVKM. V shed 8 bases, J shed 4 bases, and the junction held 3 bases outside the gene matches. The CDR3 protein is CASHRGTTEAFF. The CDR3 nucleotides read TGTGCCAGCCACAGGGGGACCACTGAAGCTTTCTTT.

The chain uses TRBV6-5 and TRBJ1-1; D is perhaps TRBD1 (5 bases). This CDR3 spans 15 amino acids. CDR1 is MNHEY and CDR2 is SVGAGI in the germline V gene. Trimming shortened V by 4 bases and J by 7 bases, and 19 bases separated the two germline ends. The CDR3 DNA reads TGTGCCAGCAGTTCCCAGGGAGGGCCCTACTTTGAAGCTTTCTTT. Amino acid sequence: CASSSQGGPYFEAFF.

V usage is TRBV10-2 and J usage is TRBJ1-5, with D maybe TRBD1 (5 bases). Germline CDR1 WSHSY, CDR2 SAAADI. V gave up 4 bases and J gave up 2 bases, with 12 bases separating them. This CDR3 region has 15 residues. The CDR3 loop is CASSARGVGNQPQHF. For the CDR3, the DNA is TGCGCCAGCAGTGCCCGGGGGGTGGGCAATCAGCCCCAGCATTTT.

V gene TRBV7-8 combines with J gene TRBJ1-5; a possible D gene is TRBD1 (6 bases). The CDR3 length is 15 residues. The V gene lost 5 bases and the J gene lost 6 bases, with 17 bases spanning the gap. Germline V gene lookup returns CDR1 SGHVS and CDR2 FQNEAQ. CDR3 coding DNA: TGTGCCAGCAGCCCCGTTCGGGGGGGCAGTCAGCCCCAGCATTTT. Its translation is CASSPVRGGSQPQHF.

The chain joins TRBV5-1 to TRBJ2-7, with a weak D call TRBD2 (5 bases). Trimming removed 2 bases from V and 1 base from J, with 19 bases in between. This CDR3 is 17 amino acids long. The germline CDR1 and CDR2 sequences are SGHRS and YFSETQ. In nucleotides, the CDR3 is TGCGCCAGCAGCTTCGGCTTGGACCCGAGGGTGTCCTACGAGCAGTACTTC. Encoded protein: CASSFGLDPRVSYEQYF.

The CDR3 spells CASSARQGALNTGELFF. The CDR3, as DNA: TGTGCCAGCAGTGCCCGACAGGGGGCCCTTAACACCGGGGAGCTGTTTTTT. The chain is built from TRBV6-1 and TRBJ2-2, with 10 positions matching TRBD1. Germline V lookup: CDR1 MNHNS, CDR2 SASEGT. The CDR3 sequence is 17 residues long. Losses at the gene ends were 4 bases for V and 2 bases for J; bases not matched to a gene: 7.

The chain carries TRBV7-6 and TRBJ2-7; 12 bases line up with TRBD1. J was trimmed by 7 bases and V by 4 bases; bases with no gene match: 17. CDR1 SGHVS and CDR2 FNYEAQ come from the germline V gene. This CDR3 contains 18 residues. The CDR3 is CASSSYIASGQGAWEQYF. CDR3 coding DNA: TGTGCCAGCAGCTCTTATATAGCCTCGGGACAGGGGGCGTGGGAGCAGTACTTC. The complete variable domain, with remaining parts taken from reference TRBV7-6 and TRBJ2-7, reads GAGVSQSPRYKVTKRGQDVALRCDPISGHVSLYWYRQALGQGPEFLTYFNYEAQQDKSGLPNDRFSAERPEGSISTLTIQRTEQRDSAMYRCASSSYIASGQGAWEQYFGPGTRLTVT.

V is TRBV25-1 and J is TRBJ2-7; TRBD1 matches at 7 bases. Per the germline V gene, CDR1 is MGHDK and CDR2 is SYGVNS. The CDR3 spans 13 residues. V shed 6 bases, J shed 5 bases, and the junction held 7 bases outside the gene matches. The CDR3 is CASRLNTGDEQYF. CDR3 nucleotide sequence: TGTGCCAGCAGGCTCAACACAGGGGACGAGCAGTACTTC.

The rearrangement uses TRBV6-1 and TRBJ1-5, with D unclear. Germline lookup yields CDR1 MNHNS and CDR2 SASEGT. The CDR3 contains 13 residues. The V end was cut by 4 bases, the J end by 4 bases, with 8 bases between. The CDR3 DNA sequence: TGTGCCAGCAGTGCGCGAGGTAATCAGCCCCAGCATTTT. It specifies CASSARGNQPQHF.

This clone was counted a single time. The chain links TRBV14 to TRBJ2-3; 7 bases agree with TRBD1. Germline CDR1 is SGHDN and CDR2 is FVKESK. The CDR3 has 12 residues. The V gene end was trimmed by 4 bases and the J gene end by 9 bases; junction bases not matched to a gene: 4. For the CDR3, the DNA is TGTGCCAGCAGCCCGGACAGGATCACGCAGTATTTT. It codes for CASSPDRITQYF.

The CDR3 nucleotides are TGTGCCAGCAGAAAGGACAGCCTAGAGACCCAGTACTTC. Translating gives CASRKDSLETQYF. The chain uses TRBV2 and TRBJ2-5; a possible D gene is TRBD1 (6 bases). This CDR3 is 13 amino acids long. Looked up from germline, CDR1 is SNHLY and CDR2 is FYNNEI. V lost 6 bases to trimming and J lost 4 bases, with 12 bases between them.

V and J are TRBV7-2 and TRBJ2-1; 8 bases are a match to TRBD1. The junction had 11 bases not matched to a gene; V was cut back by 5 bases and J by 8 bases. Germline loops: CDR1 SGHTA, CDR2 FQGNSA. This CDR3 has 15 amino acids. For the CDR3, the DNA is TGTGCCAGCAGCCGGGGGCAGGGGGCTTTGGATGAGCAGTTCTTC. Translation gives CASSRGQGALDEQFF.